This T cell receptor (beta chain) was observed in a study of blood T cells in healthy people across ages. V shed 1 base, J shed 3 bases, and the junction held 6 bases outside the gene matches. CDR1 is DFQATT and CDR2 is SNEGSKA in the germline V gene (reference sequence). This CDR3 comprises 15 residues. Study-level findings and limits: PBMCs that were unsorted prevented a conclusive naive versus antigen-experienced comparison. Observed TCR beta diversity per million T cells went down as age went up. This fall followed a roughly linear course with age.

This clonotype was observed a handful of times. Its matching antigen is unknown. Combining a sample-barcoded 5' primer with a J-beta primer mix, a second PCR ran for about 7 to 12 cycles. TCRdb fed the 5' RACE reads into MiXCR, producing one record per CDR3 protein. The table includes more than 750,000 distinct CDR3 sequences, 25% to 30% detected once. These same records also appear under a second study, on T cells of mothers and their children. That report adds: Amplification in the second PCR used the M1S primer, which added sample barcodes and 2-4 random nucleotides.

The sequence came from a woman aged 40 to 55 in good health. The chain couples TRBV20-1 to TRBJ2-4, with 7 bases aligning to TRBD1. Sequencing input: blood. CDR3 in amino acids: CSARGSRDSKNIQYF. CDR3 nucleotide sequence: TGCAGTGCTAGAGGGTCCCGGGACAGCAAAAACATTCAGTACTTC.